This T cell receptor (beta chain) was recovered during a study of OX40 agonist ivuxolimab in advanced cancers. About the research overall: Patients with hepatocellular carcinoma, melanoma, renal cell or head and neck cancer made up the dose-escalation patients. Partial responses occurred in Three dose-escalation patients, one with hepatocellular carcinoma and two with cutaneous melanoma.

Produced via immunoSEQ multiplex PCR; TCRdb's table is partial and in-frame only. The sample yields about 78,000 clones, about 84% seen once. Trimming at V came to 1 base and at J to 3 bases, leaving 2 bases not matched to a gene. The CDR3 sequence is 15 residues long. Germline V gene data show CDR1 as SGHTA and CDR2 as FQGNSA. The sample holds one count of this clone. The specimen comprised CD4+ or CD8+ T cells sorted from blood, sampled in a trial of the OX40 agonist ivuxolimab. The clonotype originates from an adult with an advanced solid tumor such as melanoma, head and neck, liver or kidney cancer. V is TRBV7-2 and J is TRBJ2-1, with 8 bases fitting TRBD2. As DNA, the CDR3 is TGTGCCAGCAGCTTAGTAGCGGGAAACTACAATGAGCAGTTCTTC. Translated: CASSLVAGNYNEQFF. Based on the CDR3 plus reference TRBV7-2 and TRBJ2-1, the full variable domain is GAGVSQSPSNKVTEKGKDVELRCDPISGHTALYWYRQSLGQGLEFLIYFQGNSAPDKSGLPSDRFSAERTGGSVSTLTIQRTQQEDSAVYLCASSLVAGNYNEQFFGPGTRLTVL.